This T cell receptor (beta chain) appears in the sequencing data of a study of T cell changes during pregnancy in multiple sclerosis. The table came from immunoSEQ multiplex PCR; TCRdb's copy has only in-frame clones and leaves some out. The table has about 52,000 clones, approximately 90% seen once. J was trimmed by 1 base and V by 3 bases; bases with no gene match: 6. This CDR3 has 17 residues. Looked up from germline, CDR1 is LGHNA and CDR2 is YNFKEQ. The sample here was CD4+ T cells from peripheral blood mononuclear cells, taken before pregnancy. The V call is TRBV4-2, the J call TRBJ2-1, with 10 bases identical to TRBD2. The TCR originated in a female donor with multiple sclerosis, enrolled in a pregnancy study. As DNA, the CDR3 is TGTGCCAGCAGCCAGCCTAGCGGGAGTGCATCCTACAATGAGCAGTTCTTC. This encodes CASSQPSGSASYNEQFF.